The clone carrying this TCR beta chain was detected once. Its antigen is undetermined. With V trimmed by 5 bases and J by 8 bases, 8 bases remained unmatched. Germline V gives CDR1 SGHTA, CDR2 FQGNSA. The CDR3 has 14 amino acids. Use of 60 Vbeta and 13 Jbeta primers characterized the PCR. TCRdb keeps only in-frame clones here, not all; method: immunoSEQ multiplex PCR. Of approximately 140,000 clones listed, less than 85% are singletons. This sample is drawn from a study of cytomegalovirus exposure and HLA in healthy donors. Study-wide results and limits: CMV serostatus stood as the only immune exposure information on hand. Most TCR sequences were uncommon, yet certain public TCRs appeared in many donors. Specific recognition of CMV antigens was confirmed in vitro for a few chains (all CMV-associated).

The sequence was collected from a man aged 50 to 60 in good health and CMV-seropositive. Sequenced sample: PBMCs. The chain is built from TRBV7-2 and TRBJ2-3; 9 bases align to TRBD2. The CDR3 is CASSQGLAGLTQYF. Written as DNA, the CDR3 is TGTGCCAGCAGCCAGGGGCTAGCGGGGCTTACGCAGTATTTT.